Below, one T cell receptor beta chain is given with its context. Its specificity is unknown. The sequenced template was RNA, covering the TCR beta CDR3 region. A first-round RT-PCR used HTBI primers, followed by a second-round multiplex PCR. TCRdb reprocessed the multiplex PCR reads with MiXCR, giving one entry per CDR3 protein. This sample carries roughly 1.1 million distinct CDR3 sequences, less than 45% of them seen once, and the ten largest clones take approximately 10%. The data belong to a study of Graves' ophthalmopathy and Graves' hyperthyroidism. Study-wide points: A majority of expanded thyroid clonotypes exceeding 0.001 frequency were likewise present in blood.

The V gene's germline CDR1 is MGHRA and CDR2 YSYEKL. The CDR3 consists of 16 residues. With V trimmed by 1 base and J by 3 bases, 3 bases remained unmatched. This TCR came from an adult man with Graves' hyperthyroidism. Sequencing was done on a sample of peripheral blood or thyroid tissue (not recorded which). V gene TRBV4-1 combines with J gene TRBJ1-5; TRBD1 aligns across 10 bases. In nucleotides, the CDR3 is TGCGCCAGCAGCCAAGTTGGGACAGGGGCCAATCAGCCCCAGCATTTT. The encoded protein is CASSQVGTGANQPQHF.